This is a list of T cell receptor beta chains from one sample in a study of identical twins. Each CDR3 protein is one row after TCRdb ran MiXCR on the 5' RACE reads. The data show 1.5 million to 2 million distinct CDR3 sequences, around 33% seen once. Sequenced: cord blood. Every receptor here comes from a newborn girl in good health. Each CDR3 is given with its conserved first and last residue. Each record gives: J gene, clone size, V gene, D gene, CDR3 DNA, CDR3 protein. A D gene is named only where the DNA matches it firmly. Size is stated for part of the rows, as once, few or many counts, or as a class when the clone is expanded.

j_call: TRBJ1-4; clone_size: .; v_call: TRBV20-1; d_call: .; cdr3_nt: TGCAGTGCTTGGGGGGAGGGTGAAAAACTGTTTTTT; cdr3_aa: CSAWGEGEKLFF
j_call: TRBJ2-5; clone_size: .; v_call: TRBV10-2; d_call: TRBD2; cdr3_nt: TGCGCCAGCAGTGAACTAGCGGGGGTCCGTGAGACCCAGTACTTC; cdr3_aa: CASSELAGVRETQYF
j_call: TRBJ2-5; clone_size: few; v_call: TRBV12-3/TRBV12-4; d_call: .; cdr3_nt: TGTGCCAGCAGTCGACAGTCACAAGAGACCCAGTACTTC; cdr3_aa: CASSRQSQETQYF
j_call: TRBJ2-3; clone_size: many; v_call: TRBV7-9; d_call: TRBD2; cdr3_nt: TGTGCCAGCAGCTTAGCTAGCGGGAGCACAGATACGCAGTATTTT; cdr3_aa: CASSLASGSTDTQYF
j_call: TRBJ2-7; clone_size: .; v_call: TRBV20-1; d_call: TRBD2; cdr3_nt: TGCAGTGCTAGGGCTAGCGGGGGGTCCGCCTACGAGCAGTACTTC; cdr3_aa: CSARASGGSAYEQYF
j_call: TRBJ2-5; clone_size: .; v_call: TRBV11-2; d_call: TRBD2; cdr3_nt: TGTGCCAGCAGCTCCCCTAACGCGATAGCGGGCTGGTCGTGGACCCAGTACTTC; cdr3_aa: CASSSPNAIAGWSWTQYF
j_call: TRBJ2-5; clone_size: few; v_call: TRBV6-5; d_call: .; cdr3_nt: TGTGCCAGCAGTTACCCCGGGAACCAAGAGACCCAGTACTTC; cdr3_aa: CASSYPGNQETQYF
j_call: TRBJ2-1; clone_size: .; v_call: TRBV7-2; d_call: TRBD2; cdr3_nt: TGTGCCAGCGGCCTCCCCCGGGCGGGAGGCGATGAGCAGTTCTTC; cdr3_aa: CASGLPRAGGDEQFF
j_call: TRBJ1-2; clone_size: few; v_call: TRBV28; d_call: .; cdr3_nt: TGTGCCAGCAGTTTAGGCACGATTAACTATGGCTACACCTTC; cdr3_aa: CASSLGTINYGYTF
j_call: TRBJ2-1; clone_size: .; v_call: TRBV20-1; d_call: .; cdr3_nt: TGCAGTGGGAGATCCCAGGGGTATAGTGAGCAGTTCTTC; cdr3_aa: CSGRSQGYSEQFF
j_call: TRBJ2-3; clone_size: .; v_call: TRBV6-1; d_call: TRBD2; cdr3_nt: TGTGCCAGCAGTGAAGCGGGCGGACTAGCCTTCTTCACAGATACGCAGTATTTT; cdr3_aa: CASSEAGGLAFFTDTQYF
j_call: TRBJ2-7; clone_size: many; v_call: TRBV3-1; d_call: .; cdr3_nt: TGTGCCAGCAGCCAAGTGCAGTCCTACGAGCAGTACTTC; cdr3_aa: CASSQVQSYEQYF
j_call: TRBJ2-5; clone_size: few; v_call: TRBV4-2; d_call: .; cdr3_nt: TGTGCCAGCAGCCAAGTGGGGCGAAAGCACCAAGAGACCCAGTACTTC; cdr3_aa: CASSQVGRKHQETQYF
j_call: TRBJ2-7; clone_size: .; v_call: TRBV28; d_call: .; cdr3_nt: TGTGCCAGCAGTTTCAGAGGGGGGGCCTCCTACGAGCAGTACTTC; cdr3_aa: CASSFRGGASYEQYF
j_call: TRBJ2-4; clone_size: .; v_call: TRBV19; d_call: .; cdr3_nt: TGTGCCAGCCAGGGACCCAAAAACATTCAGTACTTC; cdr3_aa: CASQGPKNIQYF